This T cell receptor (beta chain) is from a study of cytomegalovirus exposure and HLA in healthy donors. With regard to this clone: Its specificity is unknown.

Study observations and caveats: Many donors shared some public TCRs, even though most TCR sequences were rare. Overall, roughly 160 TCR beta chains were annotated as cytomegalovirus-associated.

While the first cohort had fewer than 850 subjects, the donors belonged to the separate validation cohort of over a hundred subjects. The CDR3 length is 15 residues. Germline loops: CDR1 SGDLS, CDR2 YYNGEE. Germline trimming cut 0 bases from V and 4 bases from J; bases unmatched to any gene: 6. Data came from immunoSEQ multiplex PCR; TCRdb stores just in-frame clones and leaves some out. The repertoire holds 150,000 to 200,000 clones, with under 90% as singletons. This sequence was found in a man younger than 35 in good health and CMV-seropositive. Sequencing was done on a sample of PBMCs. The V and J genes are TRBV9 and TRBJ1-2, with 7 bases aligning to TRBD1. CDR3 residues: CASSVGSTGAYGYTF. The CDR3 bases are TGTGCCAGCAGCGTAGGGTCCACAGGGGCCTATGGCTACACCTTC.